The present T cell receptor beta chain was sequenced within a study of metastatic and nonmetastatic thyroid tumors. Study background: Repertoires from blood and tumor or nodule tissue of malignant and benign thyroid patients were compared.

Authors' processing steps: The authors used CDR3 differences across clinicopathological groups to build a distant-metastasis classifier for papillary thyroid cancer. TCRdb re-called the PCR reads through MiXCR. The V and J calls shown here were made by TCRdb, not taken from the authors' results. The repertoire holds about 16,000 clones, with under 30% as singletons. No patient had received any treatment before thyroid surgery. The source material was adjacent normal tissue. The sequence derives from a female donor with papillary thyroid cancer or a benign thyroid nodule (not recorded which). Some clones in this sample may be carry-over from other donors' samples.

CDR3 sequence: CASSYGNTIYF. Written as DNA, the CDR3 is TGTGCCAGCAGCTACGGAAACACCATATATTTT. The genes are TRBV7-9 and TRBJ1-3, with unresolved D. Deletions cut 4 bases from V and 4 bases from J, with 2 bases between. Germline values: CDR1 SEHNR, CDR2 FQNEAQ (reference sequence). The CDR3 extends over 11 amino acids. The full variable domain, its missing parts supplied by reference TRBV7-9 and TRBJ1-3, is DTGVSQNPRHKITKRGQNVTFRCDPISEHNRLYWYRQTLGQGPEFLTYFQNEAQLEKSRLLSDRFSAERPKGSFSTLEIQRTEQGDSAMYLCASSYGNTIYFGEGSWLTVV.